This paragraph reports one T cell receptor beta chain. Antigen: not known. This sample was included in a study of cytomegalovirus exposure and HLA in healthy donors. Whole-study findings and limits: About 90% or about 30% of the time was how often most TCR beta V segments were productive, according to an earlier analysis. Analyses of presence/absence relied on an assumption of roughly uniform sequencing depth across donors. Prediction of most subjects' HLA-A and HLA-B alleles by TCR beta sequences was reportedly accurate.

Healthy people donating bone marrow made up the donors. The PCR had 60 Vbeta and 13 Jbeta primers. Clones were read by immunoSEQ multiplex PCR, and TCRdb kept only the in-frame ones, dropping some. The sample comprises fewer than 250,000 clones, 60% to 80% of which are singletons, and approximately 3.9% rests with the top ten. The sequence came from a male donor in good health and CMV-seronegative. The specimen was PBMCs.

DNA of the CDR3: TGTGCCAGCAGGGTGGTTGGGGCCCGCAATGAAAAACTGTTTTTT. It encodes CASRVVGARNEKLFF. The chain uses TRBV5-6 and TRBJ1-4, with D possibly being TRBD1 (5 bases). The CDR3 is made up of 15 amino acids. The germline V gene encodes CDR1 SGHDT and CDR2 YYEEEE. Trimming shortened V by 5 bases and J by 5 bases, and 16 bases separated the two germline ends.